Listed below are T cell receptor beta chains from one sample, sequenced in a study of blood T cell repertoires in COVID-19. Profiled with immunoSEQ multiplex PCR; TCRdb holds only in-frame clones, not every one. The sample lists some 41,000 clones; roughly 87% were seen once. Sequenced material: peripheral blood. These receptors were collected from an elderly woman with active COVID-19. The CDR3 runs from the conserved cysteine through the conserved F or W. Each record gives: V gene, CDR3 protein.

V: TRBV3-1/TRBV3-2
CDR3: CASSRPSARDTQYF

V: TRBV19
CDR3: CASSPLQGADQETQYF

V: TRBV18
CDR3: CASSPDGVLEQFF

V: TRBV18
CDR3: CASSPHKNTEAFF

V: TRBV30
CDR3: CASTLKRSSYNEQFF

V: TRBV19
CDR3: CASSVRGDSEAFF

V: TRBV6-2/TRBV6-3
CDR3: CASSYSPLAGGSYNEQFF

V: TRBV24-1
CDR3: CATSGRANTGELFF

V: TRBV18
CDR3: CASSPGDRGFDEQYF

V: TRBV28
CDR3: CASRQETSGTDTQYF

V: TRBV28
CDR3: CASSPRDRENTEAFF

V: TRBV4-3
CDR3: CASSQDLGTSGFTDTQYF

V: TRBV5-5
CDR3: CASSPRTAPNTGELFF

V: TRBV27
CDR3: CASSFRSPGQGAFYGYTF

V: TRBV28
CDR3: CASTLSGTGPSGANVLTF

V: TRBV7-2
CDR3: CASSFQEGGYTF

V: TRBV19
CDR3: CASEGGDWGMNTEAFF

V: TRBV25-1
CDR3: CASSQTGAYNEQFF

V: TRBV18
CDR3: CASSPTQGATEAFF

V: TRBV11-2
CDR3: CASSLDQAQPQHF

V: TRBV21-1
CDR3: CASSKRRGPCTDTQYF

V: TRBV25-1
CDR3: CASSGQGAGTGTEAFF

V: TRBV28
CDR3: CASINDRGPGNTIYF

V: TRBV28
CDR3: CASSSPTGGFSIYF

V: TRBV6-2/TRBV6-3
CDR3: CASSLRGITGELFF

V: TRBV7-2
CDR3: CASSAWGDRGISYEQYF

V: TRBV18
CDR3: CASSPGSGTATYEQYF